Here is one T cell receptor beta chain with its context. Its specificity is unknown. There are 15 residues in the CDR3. Per the germline V gene, CDR1 is SGHTA and CDR2 is FQGNSA. With 5 bases clipped from V and 0 bases from J, the junction kept 3 bases outside the gene matches. The cohort excluded patients with autoimmune disease history or systemic immunosuppression. The sample originates from a study of OX40 agonist ivuxolimab in advanced cancers. Background on the study: Participants averaged 60 years of age (range about 23 to 80) and were around 80% male. Three patients had partial responses: one hepatocellular carcinoma, two cutaneous melanoma. Study findings and constraints: The study found among the lowest clonal expansion in partial responders at 0.1-3.0 mg/kg.

The method was immunoSEQ multiplex PCR; TCRdb's version includes in-frame clones alone and lacks a portion of them. The sample has 90,000 to 100,000 clones, around 85% seen once. The rearrangement links TRBV7-2 to TRBJ2-7; TRBD2 aligns across 11 bases. This TCR was recovered from an adult with an advanced solid tumor such as melanoma, head and neck, liver or kidney cancer. The specimen comprised CD4+ or CD8+ T cells sorted from blood, sampled in a trial of the OX40 agonist ivuxolimab. The CDR3 nucleotides read TGTGCCAGCAGCCTTAGCGGGAGGGCCTCCTACGAGCAGTACTTC. Its translation is CASSLSGRASYEQYF.